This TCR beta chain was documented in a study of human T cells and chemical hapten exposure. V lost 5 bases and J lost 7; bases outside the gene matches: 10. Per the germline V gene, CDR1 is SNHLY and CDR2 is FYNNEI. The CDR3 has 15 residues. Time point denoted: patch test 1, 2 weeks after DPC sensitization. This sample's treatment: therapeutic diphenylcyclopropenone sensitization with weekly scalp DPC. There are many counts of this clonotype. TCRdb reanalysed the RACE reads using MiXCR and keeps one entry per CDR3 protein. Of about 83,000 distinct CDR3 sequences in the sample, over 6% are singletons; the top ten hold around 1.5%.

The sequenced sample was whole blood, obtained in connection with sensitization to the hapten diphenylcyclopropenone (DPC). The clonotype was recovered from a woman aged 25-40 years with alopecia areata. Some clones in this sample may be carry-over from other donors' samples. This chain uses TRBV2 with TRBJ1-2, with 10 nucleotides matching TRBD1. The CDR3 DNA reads TGTGCCAGCAGTCAGACAGGGGGCTACGCCGGTGGCTACACCTTC. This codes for CASSQTGGYAGGYTF.